The 21 T cell receptor beta chains given below trace back to one sample, sequenced in a study of cytomegalovirus exposure and HLA in healthy donors (dated 2017 in TCRdb). Library preparation employed the immunoSEQ multiplex PCR assay. The multiplex PCR relied on a mix of 60 forward primers for TCR Vbeta segments and 13 reverse primers for TCR Jbeta segments. Not all clones reach the TCRdb copy of this immuneACCESS table, which keeps in-frame sequences only. Checked studies attribute under half of the gap to unresolved V genes and leave the rest unexplained. The sample yields approximately 100,000 clones; around 75% were counted once. The top ten constitute 10% of the sample. Sequences were obtained from PBMCs. The source of these receptors is a man aged 45-60 years in good health and CMV-seronegative.

This rearrangement joins TRBV29-1 to TRBJ2-1, with TRBD2 matching 9 bases. Trimming at V came to 3 bases and at J to 2 bases, leaving 5 bases not matched to a gene. The CDR3 is 15 residues long. Germline V lookup: CDR1 SQVTM, CDR2 ANQGSEA. The CDR3 protein is CSVERSGGTYNEQFF. DNA of the CDR3: TGCAGCGTTGAGAGAAGCGGGGGGACCTACAATGAGCAGTTCTTC.

The chain carries TRBV5-1 and TRBJ2-2; 7 bases align to TRBD2. The V gene end was trimmed by 6 bases and the J gene end by 2 bases; junction bases not matched to a gene: 16. This CDR3 comprises 18 residues. Germline assignment: CDR1 SGHRS and CDR2 YFSETQ. As DNA, the CDR3 is TGCGCCAGCACCTCCGGGACTATCACCGGGAGAAACACCGGGGAGCTGTTTTTT. This codes for CASTSGTITGRNTGELFF.

The gene calls are TRBV9 and TRBJ2-2; perhaps TRBD2 as D (5 bases). This CDR3 has 15 amino acids. Per the germline V gene, CDR1 is SGDLS and CDR2 is YYNGEE. V was cut by 0 bases and J by 9 bases, with 15 bases left in between. Here the CDR3 DNA reads TGTGCCAGCAGCGTAGGGCGGGTCCAGAGCCGGGAGCTGTTTTTT. Protein: CASSVGRVQSRELFF.

In nucleotides, the CDR3 is TGCGCCAGCAGCGCATCCGGGACAGACATGAACACTGAAGCTTTCTTT. This translates into CASSASGTDMNTEAFF. This chain connects TRBV5-1 to TRBJ1-1, with TRBD1 identical over 7 bases. V trimming: 4 bases; J trimming: 0 bases; junction bases outside the gene matches: 9. The V gene's germline CDR1 is SGHRS and CDR2 YFSETQ. The CDR3 is 16 residues long.

The chain couples TRBV5-6 to TRBJ2-6; D is ambiguous. CDR3 size: 14 residues. Germline V gives CDR1 SGHDT, CDR2 YYEEEE. V gave up 2 bases and J gave up 5 bases, with 8 bases separating them. CDR3 sequence: CASSLRSRANVLTF. DNA for the CDR3: TGTGCCAGCAGCTTACGTAGTAGGGCCAACGTCCTGACTTTC.

This clone was seen just once. For the CDR3, the DNA is TGCGCCAGCAGCTCTGGGACAGGCCTCTCTGGGGCCAACGTCCTGACTTTC. As protein: CASSSGTGLSGANVLTF. The genes are TRBV5-1 and TRBJ2-6, with TRBD1 matching 8 bases. The CDR3 is 17 residues long. The J segment lost 0 bases and the V segment lost 3 bases, leaving 5 bases of the junction unmatched. The germline V gene has CDR1 SGHRS and CDR2 YFSETQ.

The chain uses TRBV10-3 and TRBJ2-7; TRBD2 might be the D (6 bases). This CDR3 has 13 amino acids. Trimming removed 7 bases from V and 3 bases from J, with 13 bases in between. Per the germline V gene, CDR1 is ENHRY and CDR2 is SYGVKD. Here the CDR3 reads CAIKVGGGYEQYF. For the CDR3, the DNA is TGTGCCATCAAGGTTGGGGGAGGCTACGAGCAGTACTTC.

The genes are TRBV2 and TRBJ1-1; 10 bases map to TRBD1. This CDR3 is built from 14 residues. After removal of 7 bases from V and 4 bases from J, the junction contained 6 bases not matched to a gene. The germline V gene has CDR1 SNHLY and CDR2 FYNNEI. CDR3 protein: CASKGGTGVTEAFF. The CDR3, as DNA: TGTGCCAGCAAGGGTGGGACAGGGGTCACTGAAGCTTTCTTT.

The count of this clone is one. The chain links TRBV6-5 to TRBJ2-5; TRBD2 aligns across 8 bases. The ends lost 0 bases at V and 2 bases at J; junction bases unmatched: 5. The germline CDR1 and CDR2 sequences are MNHEY and SVGAGI. The CDR3 sequence is 16 residues long. The CDR3 coding sequence is TGTGCCAGCAGTTACTCAGACAGCGGGGGACAAGAGACCCAGTACTTC. Amino acids: CASSYSDSGGQETQYF.

The chain couples TRBV6-5 to TRBJ1-1, with unresolved D. CDR1 is MNHEY and CDR2 is SVGAGI in the germline V gene. The V end lost 2 bases, the J end lost 3 bases, and 13 bases lay between the germline ends. This CDR3 region has 15 residues. CDR3 nucleotides: TGTGCCAGCAGTTACCATTCCAAACCGGACACTGAAGCTTTCTTT. Encoded protein: CASSYHSKPDTEAFF.

The chain has TRBV20-1 and TRBJ2-5, with D perhaps matching TRBD2 (5 bases). V lost 5 bases and J 5 bases, leaving 9 bases between the germline ends. The germline gives CDR1 DFQATT, CDR2 SNEGSKA (reference sequence). This CDR3 contains 11 residues. The CDR3 is CSAGLSETQYF. The CDR3 region has the DNA TGCAGTGCTGGACTGTCGGAGACCCAGTACTTC.

The chain recombines TRBV15 with TRBJ1-6; D gene unclear. The CDR3 is made up of 15 amino acids. Trimming cost V 0 bases and J 7 bases, with 10 bases left between them. Germline V CDR1 and CDR2: LNHNV, YYDKDF (reference sequence). The CDR3 sequence is CATSRDGLVNSPLHF. The CDR3 DNA follows: TGTGCCACCAGCAGAGATGGCCTAGTAAATTCACCCCTCCACTTT.

The table lists this clone with a count of one. The V and J genes are TRBV4-1 and TRBJ1-3, with 7 bases matching TRBD1. J gave up 4 bases and V 2 bases, and 5 bases lay outside the gene matches. Looked up from germline, CDR1 is MGHRA and CDR2 is YSYEKL. This CDR3 has 15 residues. CDR3 sequence: CASSQLTGHGNTIYF. CDR3 DNA: TGCGCCAGCAGCCAATTGACAGGGCACGGAAACACCATATATTTT.

J is TRBJ1-5 and V is TRBV4-2; no reliable D call. Trimming stripped 3 bases from V and 2 bases from J, with 17 bases between. CDR1 LGHNA and CDR2 YNFKEQ come from the germline V gene. The CDR3 totals 17 residues. CDR3 sequence: CASSQHGLMEGNQPQHF. The CDR3 DNA is TGTGCCAGCAGCCAGCACGGACTAATGGAGGGCAATCAGCCCCAGCATTTT.

This clone was counted between two and nine times. The chain links TRBV7-2 to TRBJ1-6; TRBD1 matches 11 bases. Germline trimming cut 6 bases from V and 10 bases from J; bases unmatched to any gene: 5. In germline, CDR1 is SGHTA, CDR2 FQGNSA. This CDR3 contains 14 residues. CDR3 DNA sequence: TGTGCCAGCAGTTCCGGGACAGGGGGATCACCCCTCCACTTT. It encodes CASSSGTGGSPLHF.

The genes are TRBV28 and TRBJ2-7; 7 positions agree with TRBD2. The CDR3 runs to 13 residues. The germline CDR1 and CDR2 sequences are MDHEN and SYDVKM. The junction had 4 bases not matched to a gene; V was cut back by 7 bases and J by 1 base. The CDR3 region is CASTSGGSYEQYF. CDR3 sequence (DNA): TGTGCCAGCACCTCGGGGGGTTCCTACGAGCAGTACTTC.

The CDR3 loop reads CASSPGTGRNTEAFF. In DNA, the CDR3 is TGTGCCAGCAGCCCGGGAACAGGGCGGAACACTGAAGCTTTCTTT. The chain recombines TRBV7-2 with TRBJ1-1; D is perhaps TRBD1 (6 bases). This CDR3 is 15 amino acids long. Germline V gives CDR1 SGHTA, CDR2 FQGNSA. V lost 5 bases, J lost 1 base, and 14 bases lay in between.

This clone was found once. V and J are TRBV9 and TRBJ1-4; D call uncertain. Trimming cost V 1 base and J 3 bases, with 4 bases left between them. The germline V gene encodes CDR1 SGDLS and CDR2 YYNGEE. The length of the CDR3 is 13 residues. CDR3 sequence (DNA): TGTGCCAGCAGCGTACGGGCTAATGAAAAACTGTTTTTT. It codes for CASSVRANEKLFF.

The chain carries TRBV19 and TRBJ2-2; D is perhaps TRBD2 (6 bases). Trimming stripped 1 base from V and 4 bases from J, with 13 bases between. From germline, CDR1 is LNHDA and CDR2 SQIVND (reference sequence). This CDR3 is built from 16 residues. The CDR3 region is CASSIGLGLSTGELFF. Here the CDR3 DNA reads TGTGCCAGTAGTATAGGATTAGGACTAAGCACCGGGGAGCTGTTTTTT.

The chain is built from TRBV28 and TRBJ1-5; 8 bases map to TRBD1. The germline gives CDR1 MDHEN, CDR2 SYDVKM. J lost 7 bases, V lost 1 base, and 12 bases had no gene match. The CDR3 sequence is 17 residues long. The CDR3 bases are TGTGCCAGCAGTTTATATCAGGGGGCGGAAGGAAAACAGCCCCAGCATTTT. Amino acids: CASSLYQGAEGKQPQHF. Full variable domain (outside the CDR3, taken from reference TRBV28 and TRBJ1-5): DVKVTQSSRYLVKRTGEKVFLECVQDMDHENMFWYRQDPGLGLRLIYFSYDVKMKEKGDIPEGYSVSREKKERFSLILESASTNQTSMYLCASSLYQGAEGKQPQHFGDGTRLSIL.

The V and J genes are TRBV5-1 and TRBJ1-1; tentatively, D is TRBD1 (6 bases). Trimming removed 0 bases from V and 1 base from J, with 13 bases in between. The CDR3 has 16 residues. Germline lookup yields CDR1 SGHRS and CDR2 YFSETQ. CDR3 DNA sequence: TGCGCCAGCAGCTTGGCCCGGGCACAGGGGAACACTGAAGCTTTCTTT. It codes for CASSLARAQGNTEAFF.